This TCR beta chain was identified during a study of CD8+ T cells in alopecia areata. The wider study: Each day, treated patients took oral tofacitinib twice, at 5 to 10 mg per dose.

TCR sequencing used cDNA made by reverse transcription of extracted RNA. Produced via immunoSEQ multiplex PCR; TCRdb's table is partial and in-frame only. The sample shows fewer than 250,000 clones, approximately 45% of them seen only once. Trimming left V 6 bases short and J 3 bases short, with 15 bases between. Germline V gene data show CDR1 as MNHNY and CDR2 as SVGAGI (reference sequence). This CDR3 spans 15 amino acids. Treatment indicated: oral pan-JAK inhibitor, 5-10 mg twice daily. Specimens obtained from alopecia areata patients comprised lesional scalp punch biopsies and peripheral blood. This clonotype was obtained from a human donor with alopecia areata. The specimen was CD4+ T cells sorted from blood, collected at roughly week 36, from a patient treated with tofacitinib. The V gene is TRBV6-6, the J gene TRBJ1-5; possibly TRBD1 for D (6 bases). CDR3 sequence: CASSLTTGDNQPQHF. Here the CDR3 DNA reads TGTGCCAGCAGCCTCACGACAGGAGACAATCAGCCCCAGCATTTT.